The 12 T cell receptor beta chains below all came from one sample that was sequenced in a study of early T cells in non-severe SARS-CoV-2 infection. Using its own MiXCR run on the 5' RACE reads, TCRdb lists one record per CDR3 protein. The repertoire holds 70,000 to 90,000 distinct CDR3 sequences, 14% to 15% seen once, with less than 7% in the top ten. Sequencing was done on a sample of whole blood. The source is an adult who was a healthcare worker with PCR-confirmed SARS-CoV-2 infection or an uninfected control (not recorded which).

The rearrangement links TRBV18 to TRBJ2-1; perhaps D is TRBD1 or TRBD2 (5 bases each). CDR1 and CDR2 (germline): KGHSH, LQKENI. The CDR3 has 14 amino acids. Trimming removed 2 bases from V and 7 bases from J, with 12 bases in between. CDR3 DNA sequence: TGTGCCAGCTCACCATACACGGGACCGAATGAGCAGTTCTTC. This codes for CASSPYTGPNEQFF.

This clonotype was detected ten times or more. This rearrangement joins TRBV19 to TRBJ2-1; 14 nucleotides align to TRBD2. From germline, CDR1 is LNHDA and CDR2 SQIVND (reference sequence). V dropped 6 bases and J dropped 7; count of bases not matched to a gene: 11. The CDR3 is 17 residues long. CDR3: CASSAPPGLAGVNEQFF. The CDR3 nucleotides are TGTGCCAGTAGCGCCCCTCCGGGACTAGCGGGAGTAAATGAGCAGTTCTTC.

The chain uses TRBV6-5 and TRBJ2-3; the D gene is possibly TRBD2 (6 bases). Germline lookup yields CDR1 MNHEY and CDR2 SVGAGI. This CDR3 has 14 residues. Trimming shortened V by 5 bases and J by 2 bases, and 11 bases separated the two germline ends. The CDR3 nucleotides are TGTGCCAGCAGTCTTAGCGGACTCACAGATACGCAGTATTTT. This codes for CASSLSGLTDTQYF.

This chain joins TRBV6-1 and TRBJ2-6; D ambiguous. Germline V gene lookup returns CDR1 MNHNS and CDR2 SASEGT. The CDR3 spans 14 residues. With 10 bases removed from V and 4 bases from J, the gap between germline ends came to 14 bases. CDR3 sequence (DNA): TGTGCCATTCAGGTTCCCTCGGGGGCCAACGTCCTGACTTTC. Its translation: CAIQVPSGANVLTF.

The chain carries TRBV7-2 and TRBJ2-7, with D unclear. Germline V gives CDR1 SGHTA, CDR2 FQGNSA. The V and J ends lost 3 bases and 2 bases respectively, with 14 bases between them. This CDR3 comprises 15 residues. The CDR3 bases are TGTGCCAGCAGCTTGGATAGCCGCCTACCCTACGAGCAGTACTTC. As protein: CASSLDSRLPYEQYF. Looking up the rest from reference TRBV7-2 and TRBJ2-7 gives the full variable domain: GAGVSQSPSNKVTEKGKDVELRCDPISGHTALYWYRQSLGQGLEFLIYFQGNSAPDKSGLPSDRFSAERTGGSVSTLTIQRTQQEDSAVYLCASSLDSRLPYEQYFGPGTRLTVT.

This chain links TRBV6-1 with TRBJ1-5; D unclear. V dropped 4 bases and J dropped 5 bases, with 9 bases sitting between them. Germline V gene data show CDR1 as MNHNS and CDR2 as SASEGT. CDR3 size: 13 residues. The CDR3 nucleotides read TGTGCCAGCAGTGGGAACAGCGATCAGCCCCAGCATTTT. This sequence encodes CASSGNSDQPQHF.

The chain carries TRBV4-2 and TRBJ2-3; D is possibly TRBD2 (5 bases). In germline, CDR1 is LGHNA, CDR2 YNFKEQ. V gave up 1 base and J gave up 1 base, with 9 bases separating them. The CDR3 is 15 amino acids. CDR3 bases: TGTGCCAGCAGCCAAGTGACCGGGGGCACAGATACGCAGTATTTT. Encoded protein: CASSQVTGGTDTQYF.

This clonotype occurred a few times. The V call is TRBV2, the J call TRBJ2-1; TRBD2 might be the D (5 bases). This CDR3 comprises 15 residues. V lost 0 bases and J 4 bases, leaving 10 bases between the germline ends. In germline, CDR1 is SNHLY, CDR2 FYNNEI. The CDR3, as DNA: TGTGCCAGCAGTGAAGCGGAGGCCTTATACAATGAGCAGTTCTTC. Protein: CASSEAEALYNEQFF.

This clonotype was counted between two and nine times. CDR3 loop: CASSSLAGGMDTQYF. In DNA form, the CDR3 reads TGTGCCAGCAGTTCACTAGCGGGAGGGATGGATACGCAGTATTTT. The chain joins TRBV28 to TRBJ2-3; TRBD2 matches at 13 bases. After removal of 4 bases from V and 6 bases from J, the junction contained 4 bases not matched to a gene. Germline CDR1 is MDHEN and CDR2 is SYDVKM. This CDR3 region has 15 residues.

There are a few counts of this clonotype. This chain connects TRBV27 to TRBJ1-2; D is uncertain. Germline V gives CDR1 MNHEY, CDR2 SMNVEV (reference sequence). The CDR3 length is 15 residues. Deletions cut 4 bases from V and 3 bases from J, with 15 bases between. CDR3 region: CASSWTPTGDYGYTF. The CDR3 nucleotides are TGTGCCAGCAGTTGGACCCCGACGGGAGACTATGGCTACACCTTC.

The chain recombines TRBV5-6 with TRBJ1-2, with a tentative D call TRBD1 (6 bases). The V end lost 2 bases, the J end lost 0 bases, and 14 bases lay between the germline ends. The CDR3 loop spans 16 amino acids. Germline CDR1 SGHDT, CDR2 YYEEEE. The CDR3, as DNA: TGTGCCAGCAGCTTTCTTGCGACAGGACCTAACTATGGCTACACCTTC. This sequence encodes CASSFLATGPNYGYTF.

This clonotype was counted at least ten times. DNA for the CDR3: TGTGCCAGCAGGCTAACAGGACAAAGGGACGAGCAGTACTTC. Translation: CASRLTGQRDEQYF. The chain links TRBV11-2 to TRBJ2-7; weak D call: TRBD1 (5 bases). Germline V gene sequence: CDR1 SGHAT, CDR2 FQNNGV. Trimming left V 6 bases short and J 5 bases short, with 17 bases between. The CDR3 is 14 residues long.